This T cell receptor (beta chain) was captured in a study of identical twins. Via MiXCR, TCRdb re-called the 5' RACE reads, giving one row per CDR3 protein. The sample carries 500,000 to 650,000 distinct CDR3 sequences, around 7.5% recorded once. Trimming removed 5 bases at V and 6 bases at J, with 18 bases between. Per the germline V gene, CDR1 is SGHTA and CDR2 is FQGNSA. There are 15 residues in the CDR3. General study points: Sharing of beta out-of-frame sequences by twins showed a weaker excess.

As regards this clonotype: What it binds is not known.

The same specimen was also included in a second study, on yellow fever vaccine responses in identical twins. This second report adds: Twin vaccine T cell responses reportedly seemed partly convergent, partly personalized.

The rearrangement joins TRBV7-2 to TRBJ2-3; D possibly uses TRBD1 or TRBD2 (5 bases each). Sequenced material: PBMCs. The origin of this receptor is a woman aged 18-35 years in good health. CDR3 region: CASSAGTAQWDTQYF. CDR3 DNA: TGTGCCAGCAGCGCCGGGACCGCCCAGTGGGATACGCAGTATTTT.